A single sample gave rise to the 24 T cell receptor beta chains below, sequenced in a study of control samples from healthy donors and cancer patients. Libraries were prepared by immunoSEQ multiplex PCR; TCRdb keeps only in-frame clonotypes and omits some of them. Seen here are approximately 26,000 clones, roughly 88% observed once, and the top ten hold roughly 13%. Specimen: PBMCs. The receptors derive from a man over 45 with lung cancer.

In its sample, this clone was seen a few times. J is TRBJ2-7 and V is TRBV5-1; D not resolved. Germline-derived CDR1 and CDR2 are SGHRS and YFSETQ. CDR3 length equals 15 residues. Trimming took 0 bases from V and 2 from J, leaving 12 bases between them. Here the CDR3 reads CASSLAGTNAYEQYF. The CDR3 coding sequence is TGCGCCAGCAGCTTGGCGGGCACTAATGCCTACGAGCAGTACTTC.

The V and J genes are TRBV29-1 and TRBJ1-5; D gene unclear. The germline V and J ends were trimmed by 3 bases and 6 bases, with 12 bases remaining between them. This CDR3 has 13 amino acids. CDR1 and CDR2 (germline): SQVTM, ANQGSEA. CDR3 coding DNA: TGCAGCGTTGAGGCGGGGTCCGGTCAGCCCCAGCATTTT. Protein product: CSVEAGSGQPQHF.

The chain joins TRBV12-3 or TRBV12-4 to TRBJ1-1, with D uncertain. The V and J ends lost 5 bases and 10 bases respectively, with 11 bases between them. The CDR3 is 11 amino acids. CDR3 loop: CASSDRRAAFF. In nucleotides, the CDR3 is TGTGCCAGCAGTGACCGGAGGGCAGCTTTCTTT.

The CDR3 reads CASSHSGSRDYNSPLHF. The CDR3, as DNA: TGTGCCAGCAGTCACTCCGGGTCCAGAGATTATAATTCACCCCTCCACTTT. This chain uses TRBV28 with TRBJ1-6; no reliable D call. CDR3 size: 17 residues. Per the germline V gene, CDR1 is MDHEN and CDR2 is SYDVKM. V was trimmed by 5 bases and J by 4 bases, leaving 18 bases between them. The full variable domain, its missing parts supplied by reference TRBV28 and TRBJ1-6, is DVKVTQSSRYLVKRTGEKVFLECVQDMDHENMFWYRQDPGLGLRLIYFSYDVKMKEKGDIPEGYSVSREKKERFSLILESASTNQTSMYLCASSHSGSRDYNSPLHFGNGTRLTVT.

The CDR3 loop is CASSQQAYTVGRGSGNEQFF. The CDR3 DNA is TGCGCCAGCAGCCAACAGGCCTATACGGTCGGGCGGGGGTCTGGCAATGAGCAGTTCTTC. J is TRBJ2-1 and V is TRBV4-3; 7 bases agree with TRBD2. Germline V gene lookup returns CDR1 LGHNA and CDR2 YSLEER. CDR3 length: 20 residues. Germline trimming cut 2 bases from V and 6 bases from J; bases unmatched to any gene: 22.

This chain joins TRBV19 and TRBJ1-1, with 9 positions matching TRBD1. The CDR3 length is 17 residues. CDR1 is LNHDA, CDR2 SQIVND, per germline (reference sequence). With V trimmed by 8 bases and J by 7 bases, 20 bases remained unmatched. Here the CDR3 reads CASPPDTGTGIFSEAFF. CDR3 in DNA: TGTGCCAGTCCCCCCGACACCGGGACAGGGATCTTTAGTGAAGCTTTCTTT. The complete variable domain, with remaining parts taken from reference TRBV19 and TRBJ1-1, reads DGGITQSPKYLFRKEGQNVTLSCEQNLNHDAMYWYRQDPGQGLRLIYYSQIVNDFQKGDIAEGYSVSREKKESFPLTVTSAQKNPTAFYLCASPPDTGTGIFSEAFFGQGTRLTVV.

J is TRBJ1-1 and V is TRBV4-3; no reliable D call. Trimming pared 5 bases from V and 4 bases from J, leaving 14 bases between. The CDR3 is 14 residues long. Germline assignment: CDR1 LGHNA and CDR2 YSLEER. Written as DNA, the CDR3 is TGCGCCAGCAGCGTCGGATACCCGAGCACTGAAGCTTTCTTT. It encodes CASSVGYPSTEAFF.

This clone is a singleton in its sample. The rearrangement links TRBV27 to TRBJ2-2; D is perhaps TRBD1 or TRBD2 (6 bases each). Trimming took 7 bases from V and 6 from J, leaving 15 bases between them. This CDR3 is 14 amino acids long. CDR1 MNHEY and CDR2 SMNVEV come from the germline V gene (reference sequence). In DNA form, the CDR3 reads TGTGCCAGCACACTGAACAGGGACTCCGGGGAGCTGTTTTTT. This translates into CASTLNRDSGELFF.

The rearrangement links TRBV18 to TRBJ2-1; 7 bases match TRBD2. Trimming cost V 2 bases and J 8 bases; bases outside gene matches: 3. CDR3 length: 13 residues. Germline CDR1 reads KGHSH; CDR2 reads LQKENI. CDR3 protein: CASSPGGVDEQFF. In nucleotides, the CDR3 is TGTGCCAGCTCACCAGGGGGGGTGGATGAGCAGTTCTTC.

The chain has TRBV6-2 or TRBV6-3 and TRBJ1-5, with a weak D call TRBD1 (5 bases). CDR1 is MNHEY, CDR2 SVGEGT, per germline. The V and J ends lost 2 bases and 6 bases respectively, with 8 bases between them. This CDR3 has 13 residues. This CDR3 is CASSYVGTQPQHF. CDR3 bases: TGTGCCAGCAGTTACGTAGGGACTCAGCCCCAGCATTTT.

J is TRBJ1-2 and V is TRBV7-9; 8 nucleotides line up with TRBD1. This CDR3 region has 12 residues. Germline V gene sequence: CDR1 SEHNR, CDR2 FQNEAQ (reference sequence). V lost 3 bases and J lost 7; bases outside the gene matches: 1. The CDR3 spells CASSLTGAGYTF. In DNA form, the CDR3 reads TGTGCCAGCAGCTTGACAGGGGCTGGCTACACCTTC. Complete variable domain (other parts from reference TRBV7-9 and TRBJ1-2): DTGVSQNPRHKITKRGQNVTFRCDPISEHNRLYWYRQTLGQGPEFLTYFQNEAQLEKSRLLSDRFSAERPKGSFSTLEIQRTEQGDSAMYLCASSLTGAGYTFGSGTRLTVV.

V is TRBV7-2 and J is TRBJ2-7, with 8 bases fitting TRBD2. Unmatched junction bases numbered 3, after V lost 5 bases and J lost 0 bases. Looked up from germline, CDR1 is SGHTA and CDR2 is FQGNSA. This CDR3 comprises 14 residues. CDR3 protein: CASSPGGSSYEQYF. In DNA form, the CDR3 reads TGTGCCAGCAGCCCGGGGGGGAGCTCCTACGAGCAGTACTTC.

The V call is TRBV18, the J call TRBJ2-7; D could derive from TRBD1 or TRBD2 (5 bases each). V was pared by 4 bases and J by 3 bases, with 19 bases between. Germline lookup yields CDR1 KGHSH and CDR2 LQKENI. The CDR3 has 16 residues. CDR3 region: CASSHLPGRRDYEQYF. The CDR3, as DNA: TGTGCCAGCTCACACCTTCCGGGACGGCGAGACTACGAGCAGTACTTC.

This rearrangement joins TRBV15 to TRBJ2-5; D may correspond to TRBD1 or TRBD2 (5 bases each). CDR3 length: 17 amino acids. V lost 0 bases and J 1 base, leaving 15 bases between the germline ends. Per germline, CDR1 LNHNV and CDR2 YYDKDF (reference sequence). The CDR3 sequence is CATSRDRLGTPQETQYF. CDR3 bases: TGTGCCACCAGCAGAGATCGTTTAGGGACCCCCCAAGAGACCCAGTACTTC.

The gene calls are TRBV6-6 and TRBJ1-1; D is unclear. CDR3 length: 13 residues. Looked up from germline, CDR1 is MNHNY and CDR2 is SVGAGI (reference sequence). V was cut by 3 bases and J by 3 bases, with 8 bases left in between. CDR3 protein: CASSYILDTEAFF. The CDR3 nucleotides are TGTGCCAGCAGTTATATATTGGACACTGAAGCTTTCTTT.

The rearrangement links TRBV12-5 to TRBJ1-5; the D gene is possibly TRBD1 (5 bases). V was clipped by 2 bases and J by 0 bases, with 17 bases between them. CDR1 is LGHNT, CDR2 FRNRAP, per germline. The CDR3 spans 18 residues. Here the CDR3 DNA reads TGTGCTAGTGGTTTGAATGGGGGAGTAACTTATAGCAATCAGCCCCAGCATTTT. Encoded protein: CASGLNGGVTYSNQPQHF.

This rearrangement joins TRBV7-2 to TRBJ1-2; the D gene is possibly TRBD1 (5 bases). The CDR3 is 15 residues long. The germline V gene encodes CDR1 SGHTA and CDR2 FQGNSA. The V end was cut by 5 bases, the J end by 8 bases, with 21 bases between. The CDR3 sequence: CASSPNQGAARGYTF. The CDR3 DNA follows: TGTGCCAGCAGCCCTAATCAGGGCGCGGCGAGGGGCTACACCTTC.

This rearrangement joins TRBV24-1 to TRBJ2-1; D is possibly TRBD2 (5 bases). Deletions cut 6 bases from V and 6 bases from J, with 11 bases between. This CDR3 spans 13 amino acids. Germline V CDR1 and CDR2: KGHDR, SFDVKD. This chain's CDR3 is CATSQGSSNEQFF. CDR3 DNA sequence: TGTGCCACCAGTCAAGGGAGTAGCAATGAGCAGTTCTTC.

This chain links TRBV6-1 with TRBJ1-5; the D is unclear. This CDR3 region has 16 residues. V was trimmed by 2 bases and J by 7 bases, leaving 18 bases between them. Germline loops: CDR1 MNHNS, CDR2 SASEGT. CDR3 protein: CASSESWERSRQPQHF. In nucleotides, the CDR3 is TGTGCCAGCAGTGAAAGCTGGGAGCGGAGTAGGCAGCCCCAGCATTTT.

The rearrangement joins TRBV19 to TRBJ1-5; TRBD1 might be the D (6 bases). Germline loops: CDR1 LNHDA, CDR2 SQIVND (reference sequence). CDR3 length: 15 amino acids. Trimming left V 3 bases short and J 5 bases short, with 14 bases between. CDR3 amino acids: CASSIPPYRDQPQHF. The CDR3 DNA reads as TGTGCCAGTAGTATTCCCCCATACAGGGATCAGCCCCAGCATTTT.

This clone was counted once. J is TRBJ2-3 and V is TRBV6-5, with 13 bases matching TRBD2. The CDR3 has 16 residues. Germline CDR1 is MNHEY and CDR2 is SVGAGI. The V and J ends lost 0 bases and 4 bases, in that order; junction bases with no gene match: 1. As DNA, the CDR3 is TGTGCCAGCAGTTACTCCGGACTAGCGGGGGCAGATACGCAGTATTTT. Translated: CASSYSGLAGADTQYF.

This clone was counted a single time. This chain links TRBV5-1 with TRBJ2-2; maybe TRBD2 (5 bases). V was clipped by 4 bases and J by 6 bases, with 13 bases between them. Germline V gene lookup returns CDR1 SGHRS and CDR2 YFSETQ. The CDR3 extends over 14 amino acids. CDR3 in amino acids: CASSQGLVPGELFF. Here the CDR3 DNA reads TGCGCCAGCAGCCAAGGACTGGTGCCCGGGGAGCTGTTTTTT.

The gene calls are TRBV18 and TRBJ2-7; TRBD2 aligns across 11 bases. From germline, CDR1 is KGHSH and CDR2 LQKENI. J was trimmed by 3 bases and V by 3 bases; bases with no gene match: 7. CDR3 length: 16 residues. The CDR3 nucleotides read TGTGCCAGCTCACCGAATAGCGGGGGGGCCGTCTACGAGCAGTACTTC. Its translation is CASSPNSGGAVYEQYF.

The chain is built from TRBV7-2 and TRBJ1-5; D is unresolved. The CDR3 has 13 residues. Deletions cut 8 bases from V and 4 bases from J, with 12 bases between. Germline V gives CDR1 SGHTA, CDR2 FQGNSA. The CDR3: CASSGSRNQPQHF. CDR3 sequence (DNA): TGTGCCAGCTCCGGGAGCAGAAATCAGCCCCAGCATTTT.